These 2 T cell receptor beta chains originate from one sample sequenced in a study of shared clonotypes between healthy human individuals. Method: immunoSEQ multiplex PCR; TCRdb's copy keeps in-frame clones and lacks some. Seen here are hundreds of thousands of clones, approximately 96% observed once, and the top ten hold 0.11%. CD8 cells classed as naive were CD45RO-negative and positively selected for CCR7, excluding terminally differentiated effector memory CD45RA+ cells. The sample was naive CD8+ T cells sorted from blood. The origin of the receptors is a woman between 25 and 40 years old in good health.

V is TRBV15 and J is TRBJ1-2, with a possible D match to TRBD1 (6 bases). The CDR3 length is 14 residues. The V end was cut by 1 base, the J end by 6 bases, with 12 bases between. Germline assignment: CDR1 LNHNV and CDR2 YYDKDF (reference sequence). The CDR3 spells CATSRGDRSHGYTF. DNA for the CDR3: TGTGCCACCAGCAGAGGCGACAGGTCCCATGGCTACACCTTC.

The chain couples TRBV6-1 to TRBJ1-4; unclear D gene. CDR1 and CDR2 (germline): MNHNS, SASEGT. The CDR3 contains 14 residues. Trimming stripped 2 bases from V and 7 bases from J, with 11 bases between. CDR3 DNA: TGTGCCAGCAGTGAAACCAGGTGGAGTGAAAAACTGTTTTTT. This encodes CASSETRWSEKLFF.